This T cell receptor beta chain was sequenced during a study of OX40 agonist ivuxolimab in advanced cancers. Study-level background: Ivuxolimab, an agonist antibody against OX40 (CD134), was given to patients. The study enrolled dose-escalation patients with hepatocellular carcinoma, melanoma, renal cell or head and neck cancer. Study findings and constraints: Averaged across samples, CD8+ T cells carried more expanded clones than CD4+ did.

On this clone itself: Antigen specificity is unknown.

Method: immunoSEQ multiplex PCR; TCRdb's copy keeps in-frame clones and lacks some. The sample carries more than 75,000 clones, approximately 79% recorded once. Trimming removed 3 bases from V and 4 bases from J; junction bases left unmatched: 11. This CDR3 contains 16 residues. Germline-derived CDR1 and CDR2 are SGHRS and YFSETQ. The specimen comprised CD4+ or CD8+ T cells sorted from blood, sampled in a trial of the OX40 agonist ivuxolimab. The V and J genes are TRBV5-1 and TRBJ2-7; TRBD1 matches at 9 bases. The sequence was obtained from an adult with an advanced solid tumor such as melanoma, head and neck, liver or kidney cancer. CDR3 protein: CASSSKPGQGRYEQYF. The CDR3 DNA follows: TGCGCCAGCAGCTCCAAACCGGGACAGGGTAGGTACGAGCAGTACTTC.